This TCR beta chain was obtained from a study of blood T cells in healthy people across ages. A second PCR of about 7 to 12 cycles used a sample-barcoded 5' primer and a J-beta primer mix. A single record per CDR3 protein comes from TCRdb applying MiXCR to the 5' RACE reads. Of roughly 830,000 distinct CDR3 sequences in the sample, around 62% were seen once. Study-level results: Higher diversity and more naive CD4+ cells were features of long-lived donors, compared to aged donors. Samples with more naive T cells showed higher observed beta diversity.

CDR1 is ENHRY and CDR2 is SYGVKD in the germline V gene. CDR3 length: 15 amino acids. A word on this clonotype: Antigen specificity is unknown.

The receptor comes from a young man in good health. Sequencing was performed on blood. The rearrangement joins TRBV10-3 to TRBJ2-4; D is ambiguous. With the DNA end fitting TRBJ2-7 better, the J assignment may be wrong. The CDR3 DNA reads TGTGCCATCAGTGACTGGGCAGGCCTCAACCACGAGCAGTACTTC. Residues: CAISDWAGLNHEQYF.